The count of the clone carrying this T cell receptor beta chain is one. This table comes from immunoSEQ multiplex PCR, and its TCRdb copy is limited to in-frame clones, with some not included. In the table there are approximately 60,000 clones, more than 65% of which are singletons. The data stem from a study of blood T cell repertoires in COVID-19. Study context: Acute and convalescent COVID-19 specimens originated in the United States, Italy and Spain. The analysed material was cDNA or gDNA that came from T cells, B-cell-depleted T cells, or PBMCs.

Trimming took off 3 bases at V and 3 bases at J, with 21 bases between the two ends. There are 17 residues in the CDR3. Germline CDR1 and CDR2: KGHSH and LQKENI. This TCR was sampled from a woman older than 75 with active or convalescent COVID-19. Sequencing used peripheral blood. The V gene is TRBV18, the J gene TRBJ2-7; D perhaps matches TRBD1 (5 bases). As DNA, the CDR3 is TGTGCCAGCTCACCCAGGACACCGAACCCCTCTCACTACGAGCAGTACTTC. Protein: CASSPRTPNPSHYEQYF.